This is a list of T cell receptor beta chains from one sample in a study of OX40 agonist ivuxolimab in advanced cancers. Sequencing was performed with immunoSEQ multiplex PCR; in TCRdb, only in-frame clones are kept and a portion is missing. In the table there are some 70,000 clones, about 82% of which are singletons. The specimen was CD4+ or CD8+ T cells sorted from blood, collected in a trial of the OX40 agonist ivuxolimab. The receptors were gathered from an adult with an advanced solid tumor such as melanoma, head and neck, liver or kidney cancer. The CDR3 runs from the conserved cysteine through the conserved F or W. Fields, in order: V gene, J gene, D gene, clone size, CDR3 protein, CDR3 DNA. A D gene is named only where the DNA matches it firmly. Some rows mark clone size as missing; the rest say once, few, many or name a class of expanded clone.

>TRBV7-9|TRBJ2-1|.|once
CASSLHEQFF
TGTGCCAGCAGCTTACATGAGCAGTTCTTC
>TRBV30|TRBJ1-2|TRBD1|once
CAWSKDRDWGYGYTF
TGTGCCTGGAGTAAGGACAGGGATTGGGGCTATGGCTACACCTTC
>TRBV6-5|TRBJ2-5|.|.
CASSYIDVKETQYF
TGTGCCAGCAGTTACATCGACGTGAAAGAGACCCAGTACTTC
>TRBV4-3|TRBJ2-5|TRBD2|medium-sized
CASSQDRGRGGETQYF
TGCGCCAGCAGCCAAGATCGAGGGAGGGGTGGGGAGACCCAGTACTTC
>TRBV7-9|TRBJ2-3|.|.
CASSPGGSNADTQYF
TGTGCCAGCAGCCCCGGGGGATCCAACGCAGATACGCAGTATTTT
>TRBV9|TRBJ2-7|TRBD1|.
CASSPRTGDEQYF
TGTGCCAGCAGCCCTCGGACAGGGGACGAGCAGTACTTC
>TRBV19|TRBJ2-6|.|.
CASSIWGSGANVLTF
TGTGCCAGTAGTATTTGGGGCTCTGGGGCCAACGTCCTGACTTTC
>TRBV19|TRBJ2-1|TRBD2|.
CASSARLAAAARNEQFF
TGTGCCAGTAGTGCCCGACTAGCGGCCGCAGCCAGGAATGAGCAGTTCTTC
>TRBV6-6|TRBJ2-7|.|.
CASSYSSAGYEQYF
TGTGCCAGCAGTTACTCGAGTGCGGGATACGAGCAGTACTTC
>TRBV6-5|TRBJ1-2|.|.
CASSESRQPYGYTF
TGTGCCAGCAGTGAATCGAGGCAGCCCTATGGCTACACCTTC
>TRBV7-9|TRBJ2-3|.|.
CASSGHLDTQYF
TGTGCCAGCAGCGGCCACTTAGATACGCAGTATTTT
>TRBV7-2|TRBJ1-1|.|.
CASSLEGGSGTTEAFF
TGTGCCAGCAGCTTAGAGGGGGGCTCGGGGACCACTGAAGCTTTCTTT
>TRBV9|TRBJ2-7|.|few
CASSVRTGDEQYF
TGTGCCAGCAGCGTGAGAACCGGAGACGAGCAGTACTTC
>TRBV5-4|TRBJ1-2|.|.
CASSLDRAWKDYGYTF
TGTGCCAGCAGCTTGGACAGGGCATGGAAGGACTATGGCTACACCTTC
>TRBV7-3|TRBJ1-1|.|once
CASSLSGLNTEAFF
TGTGCCAGCAGCTTGTCAGGATTGAACACTGAAGCTTTCTTT
>TRBV14|TRBJ2-5|TRBD2|.
CASSQGFIAGGQETQYF
TGTGCCAGCAGCCAAGGATTCATAGCGGGGGGACAAGAGACCCAGTACTTC
>TRBV28|TRBJ2-6|.|.
CASTDTGANVLTF
TGTGCCAGCACAGACACTGGGGCCAACGTCCTGACTTTC
>TRBV7-9|TRBJ2-7|TRBD2|.
CASSFKLGTSGSGYEQYF
TGTGCCAGCAGCTTCAAGTTGGGGACTAGCGGGAGCGGCTACGAGCAGTACTTC
>TRBV28|TRBJ2-7|TRBD2|.
CASRLAGVSYEQYF
TGTGCCAGCAGATTAGCGGGGGTCTCCTACGAGCAGTACTTC
>TRBV6-5|TRBJ1-5|.|.
CASSALRQAQGPQHF
TGTGCCAGCAGTGCCCTAAGACAGGCCCAAGGGCCCCAGCATTTT
>TRBV6-5|TRBJ1-5|.|.
CASSYGVTQPQHF
TGTGCCAGCAGTTACGGAGTTACTCAGCCCCAGCATTTT
>TRBV2|TRBJ1-3|TRBD1|.
CASSRQGNSGSTIYF
TGTGCCAGCAGCCGACAGGGAAACTCTGGAAGCACCATATATTTT
>TRBV6-6|TRBJ1-1|.|.
CASSYRDTEAFF
TGTGCCAGCAGTTACCGGGACACTGAAGCTTTCTTT
>TRBV28|TRBJ1-4|TRBD1|once
CASSSRTGASEKLFF
TGTGCCAGCAGTTCGAGGACAGGGGCTAGCGAAAAACTGTTTTTT